This is a list of T cell receptor beta chains from one sample in a study of Ad26.COV2.S vaccination and SARS-CoV-2 variants. Repertoires were generated with immunoSEQ multiplex PCR, while TCRdb's copy carries only in-frame clones and drops some. The sample holds around 350,000 clones, about 90% seen once. The sample in question was peripheral blood, obtained after recovery from COVID-19. The origin of the receptors is a human donor who had recovered from COVID-19. CDR3s include the opening cysteine and the closing phenylalanine or tryptophan. Fields, in order: V gene, D gene, J gene, clone size, CDR3 protein, CDR3 DNA. D genes are given only for firm matches. Part of the rows lack a size; the others show once, few, many or a class for expanded clones.

v_call: TRBV27
d_call: .
j_call: TRBJ1-5
clone_size: .
cdr3_aa: CASSFRGAHQPQHF
cdr3_nt: TGTGCCAGCAGTTTTAGGGGGGCCCATCAGCCCCAGCATTTT

v_call: TRBV29-1
d_call: .
j_call: TRBJ2-3
clone_size: .
cdr3_aa: CSVSPAVAADTQYF
cdr3_nt: TGCAGCGTCTCCCCGGCGGTTGCAGCAGATACGCAGTATTTT

v_call: TRBV7-2
d_call: TRBD2
j_call: TRBJ2-7
clone_size: .
cdr3_aa: CASSSHPSGGPYEQYF
cdr3_nt: TGTGCCAGCAGCTCCCACCCCAGCGGGGGGCCCTACGAGCAGTACTTC

v_call: TRBV5-1
d_call: TRBD1
j_call: TRBJ1-2
clone_size: .
cdr3_aa: CASSRTGTDYGYTF
cdr3_nt: TGCGCCAGCAGCCGGACCGGGACAGACTATGGCTACACCTTC

v_call: TRBV6-5
d_call: .
j_call: TRBJ1-1
clone_size: .
cdr3_aa: CASRTSRSTEAFF
cdr3_nt: TGTGCCAGCAGGACTTCTAGGAGCACTGAAGCTTTCTTT

v_call: TRBV12-5
d_call: .
j_call: TRBJ1-5
clone_size: .
cdr3_aa: CASGFAGNDQPQHF
cdr3_nt: TGTGCTAGTGGTTTTGCGGGAAACGATCAGCCCCAGCATTTT

v_call: TRBV7-2
d_call: .
j_call: TRBJ2-3
clone_size: .
cdr3_aa: CASSSTSQSTDTQYF
cdr3_nt: TGTGCCAGCAGCTCAACGAGTCAGAGCACAGATACGCAGTATTTT

v_call: TRBV9
d_call: TRBD1
j_call: TRBJ2-2
clone_size: once
cdr3_aa: CASSVAGTGSTGELFF
cdr3_nt: TGTGCCAGCAGCGTAGCCGGGACAGGGAGCACCGGGGAGCTGTTTTTT

v_call: TRBV7-2
d_call: .
j_call: TRBJ1-2
clone_size: once
cdr3_aa: CASSFGPVGGYTF
cdr3_nt: TGTGCCAGCAGCTTTGGGCCAGTCGGAGGCTACACCTTC

v_call: TRBV3-1/TRBV3-2
d_call: TRBD1
j_call: TRBJ1-2
clone_size: .
cdr3_aa: CASSQADRANYGYTF
cdr3_nt: TGTGCCAGCAGCCAAGCTGACAGGGCCAACTATGGCTACACCTTC

v_call: TRBV2
d_call: .
j_call: TRBJ1-1
clone_size: .
cdr3_aa: CASQTSPNGGTEAFF
cdr3_nt: TGTGCCTCACAAACGTCCCCGAACGGGGGGACTGAAGCTTTCTTT

v_call: TRBV12-3/TRBV12-4
d_call: .
j_call: TRBJ1-2
clone_size: .
cdr3_aa: CASSPPGLPGYTF
cdr3_nt: TGTGCCAGCAGTCCGCCGGGGCTTCCTGGCTACACCTTC

v_call: TRBV5-6
d_call: .
j_call: TRBJ1-6
clone_size: once
cdr3_aa: CASSSRFSSYNSPLHF
cdr3_nt: TGTGCCAGCAGCTCCCGCTTCAGCTCCTATAATTCACCCCTCCACTTT

v_call: TRBV19
d_call: .
j_call: TRBJ2-3
clone_size: .
cdr3_aa: CASSIAPDTQYF
cdr3_nt: TGTGCCAGTAGTATTGCCCCAGATACGCAGTATTTT

v_call: TRBV14
d_call: TRBD1
j_call: TRBJ1-1
clone_size: .
cdr3_aa: CASRSQGVAEAFF
cdr3_nt: TGTGCCAGCAGATCCCAGGGGGTGGCAGAAGCTTTCTTT

v_call: TRBV3-1/TRBV3-2
d_call: .
j_call: TRBJ2-3
clone_size: .
cdr3_aa: CASSQDLGLITDTQYF
cdr3_nt: TGTGCCAGCAGCCAAGATCTAGGGTTGATTACAGATACGCAGTATTTT

v_call: TRBV27
d_call: .
j_call: TRBJ2-3
clone_size: .
cdr3_aa: CATLALGTDTQYF
cdr3_nt: TGTGCCACCCTAGCTTTGGGCACAGATACGCAGTATTTT

v_call: TRBV5-1
d_call: TRBD1
j_call: TRBJ2-1
clone_size: once
cdr3_aa: CASSLWDRVDEQFF
cdr3_nt: TGCGCCAGCAGCTTGTGGGACAGGGTTGATGAGCAGTTCTTC

v_call: TRBV4-1
d_call: .
j_call: TRBJ2-7
clone_size: .
cdr3_aa: CASSQEWGTYEQYF
cdr3_nt: TGCGCCAGCAGCCAAGAATGGGGTACCTACGAGCAGTACTTC

v_call: TRBV5-6
d_call: TRBD2
j_call: TRBJ2-3
clone_size: .
cdr3_aa: CASSLTSGAGDTQYF
cdr3_nt: TGTGCCAGCAGCTTAACTAGCGGGGCGGGAGATACGCAGTATTTT

v_call: TRBV5-6
d_call: .
j_call: TRBJ1-2
clone_size: .
cdr3_aa: CASGVYGNGYTF
cdr3_nt: TGTGCCAGCGGGGTCTATGGTAATGGCTACACCTTC

v_call: TRBV6-6
d_call: TRBD1
j_call: TRBJ2-7
clone_size: .
cdr3_aa: CASSAPGQGIDEQYF
cdr3_nt: TGTGCCAGCAGCGCTCCGGGACAGGGGATCGACGAGCAGTACTTC

v_call: TRBV29-1
d_call: TRBD1
j_call: TRBJ1-2
clone_size: .
cdr3_aa: CSVEVRTGQLDYGYTF
cdr3_nt: TGCAGCGTTGAAGTTAGGACAGGACAGCTCGACTATGGCTACACCTTC

v_call: TRBV18
d_call: .
j_call: TRBJ2-1
clone_size: .
cdr3_aa: CASSPLETANEQFF
cdr3_nt: TGTGCCAGCTCACCATTGGAGACAGCCAATGAGCAGTTCTTC

v_call: TRBV10-2
d_call: .
j_call: TRBJ1-1
clone_size: few
cdr3_aa: CASTTGRTEAFF
cdr3_nt: TGCGCCAGCACAACAGGGAGGACTGAAGCTTTCTTT

v_call: TRBV6-5
d_call: .
j_call: TRBJ1-1
clone_size: .
cdr3_aa: CASSSSTGEAFF
cdr3_nt: TGTGCCAGCAGTTCGTCTACAGGTGAAGCTTTCTTT

v_call: TRBV9
d_call: .
j_call: TRBJ1-3
clone_size: .
cdr3_aa: CASSASRRDPTGNTIYF
cdr3_nt: TGTGCCAGCAGCGCAAGTCGCAGGGACCCGACTGGAAACACCATATATTTT

v_call: TRBV9
d_call: .
j_call: TRBJ1-4
clone_size: .
cdr3_aa: CASSVAPEGPSEKLFF
cdr3_nt: TGTGCCAGCAGCGTAGCCCCTGAGGGTCCTAGTGAAAAACTGTTTTTT

v_call: TRBV2
d_call: .
j_call: TRBJ2-3
clone_size: .
cdr3_aa: CASRDGLLRRTDTQYF
cdr3_nt: TGTGCCAGCAGGGACGGACTACTAAGACGTACAGATACGCAGTATTTT